The clone carrying this TCR beta chain was counted a few times. What it binds is unknown. Described treatment: oral pan-JAK inhibitor, 5-10 mg twice daily. RNA extraction and reverse transcription yielded cDNA as sequencing template. Assay used: immunoSEQ multiplex PCR; TCRdb lists only in-frame clones, some missing. The top ten clones hold 1% of a sample with about 190,000 clones, approximately 61% of them seen once. This specimen belongs to a study of CD8+ T cells in alopecia areata. Study background: Treated patients' severity was scored by percentage of affected scalp area.

Study-wide results and limits: Sharing of TCR sequences between patients (possibly for HLA-related reasons) was less clear than in mice.

Sequenced here: CD4+ T cells sorted from blood, sampled at week 24, from a patient treated with tofacitinib. This TCR was recovered from a human donor with alopecia areata.

CDR3 sequence reads: CASSLVPTTYEQYF. The CDR3 DNA follows: TGTGCCAGCAGTCTCGTCCCAACTACCTACGAGCAGTACTTC. The rearrangement links TRBV2 to TRBJ2-7; no firm D call. The germline gives CDR1 SNHLY, CDR2 FYNNEI. Trimming cost V 5 bases and J 2 bases, with 13 bases left between them. The CDR3 runs to 14 residues. Together with reference TRBV2 and TRBJ2-7, the CDR3 gives the full variable domain: EPEVTQTPSHQVTQMGQEVILRCVPISNHLYFYWYRQILGQKVEFLVSFYNNEISEKSEIFDDQFSVERPDGSNFTLKIRSTKLEDSAMYFCASSLVPTTYEQYFGPGTRLTVT.